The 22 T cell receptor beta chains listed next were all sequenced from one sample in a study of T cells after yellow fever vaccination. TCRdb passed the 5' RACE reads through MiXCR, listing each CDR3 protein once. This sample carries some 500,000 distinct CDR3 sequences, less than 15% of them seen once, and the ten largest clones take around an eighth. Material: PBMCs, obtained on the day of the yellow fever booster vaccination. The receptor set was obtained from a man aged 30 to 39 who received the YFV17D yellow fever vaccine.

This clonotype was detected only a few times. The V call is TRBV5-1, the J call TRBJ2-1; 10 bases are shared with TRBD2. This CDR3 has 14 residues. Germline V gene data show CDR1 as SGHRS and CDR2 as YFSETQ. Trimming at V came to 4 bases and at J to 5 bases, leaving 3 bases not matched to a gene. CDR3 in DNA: TGCGCCAGCAGCCTAGCGGGAGTAGACAATGAGCAGTTCTTC. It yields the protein CASSLAGVDNEQFF.

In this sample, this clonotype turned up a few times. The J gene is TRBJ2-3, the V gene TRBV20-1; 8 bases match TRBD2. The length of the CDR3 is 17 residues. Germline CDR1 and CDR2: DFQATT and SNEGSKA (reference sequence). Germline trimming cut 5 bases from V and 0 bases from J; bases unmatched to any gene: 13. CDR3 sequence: CSARNGLALPSTDTQYF. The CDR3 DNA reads TGCAGTGCTCGGAACGGACTAGCCCTACCCAGCACAGATACGCAGTATTTT.

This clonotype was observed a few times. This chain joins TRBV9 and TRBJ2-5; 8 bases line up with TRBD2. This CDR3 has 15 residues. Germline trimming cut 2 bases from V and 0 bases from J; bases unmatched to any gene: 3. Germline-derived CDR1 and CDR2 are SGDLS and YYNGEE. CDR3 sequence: CASSVLAGHQETQYF. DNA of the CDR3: TGTGCCAGCAGCGTCCTAGCGGGCCACCAAGAGACCCAGTACTTC.

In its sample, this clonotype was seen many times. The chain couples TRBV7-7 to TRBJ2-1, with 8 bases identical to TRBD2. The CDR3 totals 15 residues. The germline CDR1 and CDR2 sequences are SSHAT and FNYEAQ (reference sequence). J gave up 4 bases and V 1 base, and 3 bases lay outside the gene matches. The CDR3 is CASSLGTSLYNEQFF. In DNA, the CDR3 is TGTGCCAGCAGCTTAGGGACTAGCCTTTACAATGAGCAGTTCTTC. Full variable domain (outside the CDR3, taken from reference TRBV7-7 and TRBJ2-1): GAGVSQSPRYKVTKRGQDVTLRCDPISSHATLYWYQQALGQGPEFLTYFNYEAQPDKSGLPSDRFSAERPEGSISTLTIQRTEQRDSAMYRCASSLGTSLYNEQFFGPGTRLTVL.

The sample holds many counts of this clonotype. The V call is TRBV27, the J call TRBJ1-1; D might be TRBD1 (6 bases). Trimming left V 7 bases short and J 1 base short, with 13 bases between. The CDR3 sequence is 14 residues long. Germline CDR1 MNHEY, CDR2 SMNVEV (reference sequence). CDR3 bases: TGTGCCAGCATGTGGGGGCACGGGAACACTGAAGCTTTCTTT. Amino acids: CASMWGHGNTEAFF.

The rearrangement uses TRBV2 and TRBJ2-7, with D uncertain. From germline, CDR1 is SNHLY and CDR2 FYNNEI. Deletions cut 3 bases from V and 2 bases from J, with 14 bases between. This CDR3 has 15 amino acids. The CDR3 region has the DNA TGTGCCAGCAGTGATCCGGTCCCCGGAGCCTACGAGCAGTACTTC. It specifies CASSDPVPGAYEQYF.

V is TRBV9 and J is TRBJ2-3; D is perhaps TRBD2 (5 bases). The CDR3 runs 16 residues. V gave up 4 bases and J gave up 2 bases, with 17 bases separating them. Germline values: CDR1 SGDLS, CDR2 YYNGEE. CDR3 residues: CASSPVSGRNTDTQYF. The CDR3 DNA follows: TGTGCCAGCAGCCCCGTGAGCGGCAGAAACACAGATACGCAGTATTTT.

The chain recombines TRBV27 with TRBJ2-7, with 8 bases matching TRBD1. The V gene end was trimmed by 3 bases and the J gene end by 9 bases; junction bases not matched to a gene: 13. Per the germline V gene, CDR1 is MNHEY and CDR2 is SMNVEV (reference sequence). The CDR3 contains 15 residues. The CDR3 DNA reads TGTGCCAGCAGTTTGAGGCAGGGGGCAACCCGGACGCAGTACTTC. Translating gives CASSLRQGATRTQYF.

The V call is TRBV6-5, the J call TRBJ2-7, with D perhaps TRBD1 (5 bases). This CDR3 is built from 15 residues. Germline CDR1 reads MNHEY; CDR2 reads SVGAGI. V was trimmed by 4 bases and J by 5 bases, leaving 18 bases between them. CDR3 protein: CASSSQSQGSHEQYF. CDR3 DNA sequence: TGTGCCAGCAGTTCCCAGTCCCAGGGATCCCACGAGCAGTACTTC.

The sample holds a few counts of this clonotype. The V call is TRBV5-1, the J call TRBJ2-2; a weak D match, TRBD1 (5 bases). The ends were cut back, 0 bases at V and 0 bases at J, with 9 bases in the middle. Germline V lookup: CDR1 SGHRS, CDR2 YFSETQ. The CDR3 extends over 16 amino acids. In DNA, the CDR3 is TGCGCCAGCAGCTTGGCCGCCAGGGCGAACACCGGGGAGCTGTTTTTT. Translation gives CASSLAARANTGELFF.

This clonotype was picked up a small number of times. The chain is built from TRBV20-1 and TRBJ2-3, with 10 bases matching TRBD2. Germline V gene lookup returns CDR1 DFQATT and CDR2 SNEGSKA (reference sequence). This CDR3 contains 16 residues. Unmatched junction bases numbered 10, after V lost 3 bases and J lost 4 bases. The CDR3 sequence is CSARGPLAGDADTQYF. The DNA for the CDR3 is TGCAGTGCTAGGGGGCCTCTAGCGGGAGATGCAGATACGCAGTATTTT.

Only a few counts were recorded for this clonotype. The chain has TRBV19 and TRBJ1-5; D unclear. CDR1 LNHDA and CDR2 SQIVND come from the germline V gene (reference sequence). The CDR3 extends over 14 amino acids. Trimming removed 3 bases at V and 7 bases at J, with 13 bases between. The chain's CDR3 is CASSMGSLGQPQHF. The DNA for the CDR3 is TGTGCCAGTAGTATGGGGTCACTGGGGCAGCCCCAGCATTTT.

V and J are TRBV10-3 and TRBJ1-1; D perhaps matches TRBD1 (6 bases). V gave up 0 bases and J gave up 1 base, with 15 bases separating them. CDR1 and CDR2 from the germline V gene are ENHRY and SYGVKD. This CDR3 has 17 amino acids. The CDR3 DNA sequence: TGTGCCATCAGTGAGTCGAAACAGGGTGGTAAGAACACTGAAGCTTTCTTT. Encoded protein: CAISESKQGGKNTEAFF.

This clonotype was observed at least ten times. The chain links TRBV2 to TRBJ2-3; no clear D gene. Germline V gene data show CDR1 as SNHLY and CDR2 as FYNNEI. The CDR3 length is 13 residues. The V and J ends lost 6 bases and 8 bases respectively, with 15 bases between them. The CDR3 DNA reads TGTGCCAGCAGAGTAGATGGCCCCGGTACGCAGTATTTT. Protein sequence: CASRVDGPGTQYF.

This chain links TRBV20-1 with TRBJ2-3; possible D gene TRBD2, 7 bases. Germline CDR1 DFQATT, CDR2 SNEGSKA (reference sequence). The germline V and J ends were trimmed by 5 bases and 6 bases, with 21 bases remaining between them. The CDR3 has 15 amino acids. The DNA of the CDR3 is TGCAGTGCTCGGCGGGGGCAGGGCTTTATGGATACGCAGTATTTT. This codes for CSARRGQGFMDTQYF.

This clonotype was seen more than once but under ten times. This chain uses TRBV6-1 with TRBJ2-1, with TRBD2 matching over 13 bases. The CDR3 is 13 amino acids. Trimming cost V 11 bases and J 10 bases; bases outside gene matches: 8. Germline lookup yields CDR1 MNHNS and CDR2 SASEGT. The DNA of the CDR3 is TGTGCCGCGGGACTAGCGGGGTCGGAGGAGCAGTTCTTC. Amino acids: CAAGLAGSEEQFF.

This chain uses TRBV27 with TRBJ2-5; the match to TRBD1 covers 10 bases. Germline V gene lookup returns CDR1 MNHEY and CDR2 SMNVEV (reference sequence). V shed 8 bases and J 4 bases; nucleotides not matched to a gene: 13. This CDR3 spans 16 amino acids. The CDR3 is CASQPLGQGRGETQYF. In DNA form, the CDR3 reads TGTGCCAGCCAGCCACTGGGACAGGGGCGTGGAGAGACCCAGTACTTC.

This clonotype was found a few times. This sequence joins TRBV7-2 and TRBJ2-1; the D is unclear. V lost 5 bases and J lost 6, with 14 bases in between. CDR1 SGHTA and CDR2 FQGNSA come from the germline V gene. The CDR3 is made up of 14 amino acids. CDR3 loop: CASSRRGQFNEQFF. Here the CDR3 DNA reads TGTGCCAGCAGCCGGAGAGGCCAATTCAATGAGCAGTTCTTC. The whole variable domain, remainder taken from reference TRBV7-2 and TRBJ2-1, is GAGVSQSPSNKVTEKGKDVELRCDPISGHTALYWYRQSLGQGLEFLIYFQGNSAPDKSGLPSDRFSAERTGGSVSTLTIQRTQQEDSAVYLCASSRRGQFNEQFFGPGTRLTVL.

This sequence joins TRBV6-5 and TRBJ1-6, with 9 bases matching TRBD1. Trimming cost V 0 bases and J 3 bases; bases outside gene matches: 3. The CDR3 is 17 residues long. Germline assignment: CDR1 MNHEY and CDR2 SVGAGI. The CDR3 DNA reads TGTGCCAGCAGTTACTCGAGGACAGGGGTCTATAATTCACCCCTCCACTTT. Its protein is CASSYSRTGVYNSPLHF.

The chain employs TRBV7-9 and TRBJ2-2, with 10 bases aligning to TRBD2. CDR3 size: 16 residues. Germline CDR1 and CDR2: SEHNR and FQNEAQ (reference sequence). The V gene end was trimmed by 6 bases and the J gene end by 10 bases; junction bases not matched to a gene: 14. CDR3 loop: CASSPRALAGIEELFF. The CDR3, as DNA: TGTGCCAGCAGTCCCCGGGCACTAGCGGGAATTGAGGAGCTGTTTTTT.

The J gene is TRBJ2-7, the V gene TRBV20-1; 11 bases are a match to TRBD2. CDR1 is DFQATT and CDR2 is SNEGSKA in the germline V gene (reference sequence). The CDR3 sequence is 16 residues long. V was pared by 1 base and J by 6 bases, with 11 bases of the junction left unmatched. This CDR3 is CSARVELAGDYGEQYF. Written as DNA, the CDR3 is TGCAGTGCTAGAGTAGAACTAGCGGGAGATTACGGCGAGCAGTACTTC.

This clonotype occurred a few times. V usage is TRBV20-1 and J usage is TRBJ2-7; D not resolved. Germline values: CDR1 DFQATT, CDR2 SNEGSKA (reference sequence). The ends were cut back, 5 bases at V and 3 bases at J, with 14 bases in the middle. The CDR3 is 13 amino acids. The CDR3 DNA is TGCAGTGCTCACCACGGTCGGAACTACGAGCAGTACTTC. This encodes CSAHHGRNYEQYF.